Sequencing of this TCR beta chain was carried out in a study of blood T cell repertoires in COVID-19. Study as a whole: T cells, B-cell-depleted T cells, or PBMCs supplied cDNA or gDNA.

This CDR3 comprises 12 residues. Trimming shortened V by 2 bases and J by 8 bases, and 9 bases separated the two germline ends. Germline V gene data show CDR1 as SGHTA and CDR2 as FQGNSA. Original processing notes: Cell counts per sample came from amplifying reference gene primers. Repertoires were generated with immunoSEQ multiplex PCR, while TCRdb's copy carries only in-frame clones and drops some. That table gives V, J and clone size, and the DNA gave D and trimming. Here the sample spans some 190,000 clones, approximately 83% being singletons. The sequence was collected from a human donor with active or convalescent COVID-19. The donor label of this sample is uncertain. The sequencing input was peripheral blood. The chain joins TRBV7-2 to TRBJ1-2; a possible D gene is TRBD1 (6 bases). CDR3 coding DNA: TGTGCCAGCAGCTTAACAGGGCGAGGCTACACCTTC. Amino acid sequence: CASSLTGRGYTF.